The present T cell receptor beta chain was sequenced within a study of control samples from healthy donors and cancer patients. The protocol was immunoSEQ multiplex PCR, while the TCRdb copy is restricted to in-frame clones and leaves out a portion. The sample lists around 43,000 clones, about 90% occurring once. J was trimmed by 2 bases and V by 6 bases; bases with no gene match: 6. CDR3 size: 16 residues. Germline V CDR1 and CDR2: SGHTA, FQGTGA. The chain carries TRBV7-3 and TRBJ1-5, with TRBD1 identical over 11 bases. Sequences were obtained from blood. This sequence originates from a woman between 50 and 59 years old in good health. The CDR3 DNA is TGTGCCAGCAGTCCCCGGGACAGGGGGGGCAATCAGCCCCAGCATTTT. It is translated as CASSPRDRGGNQPQHF.